These 21 T cell receptor beta chains originate from one sample sequenced in a study of shared clonotypes between healthy human individuals. Using immunoSEQ multiplex PCR, the repertoire was profiled, and TCRdb retains in-frame clones only, with some absent. The sample consists of over a million clones, more than 95% of them appearing once. Material for sequencing was naive CD4+ T cells sorted from blood. Subset specified: CD45RA+ positively selected. These receptors originate from a man aged 25-40 years in good health.

The chain is built from TRBV7-9 and TRBJ2-5; 7 bases align to TRBD1. This CDR3 comprises 14 residues. CDR1 is SEHNR, CDR2 FQNEAQ, per germline (reference sequence). V lost 5 bases and J lost 5; bases outside the gene matches: 8. The CDR3 sequence: CASSKGANEETQYF. The CDR3, as DNA: TGTGCCAGCAGCAAGGGGGCTAACGAGGAGACCCAGTACTTC.

The chain recombines TRBV14 with TRBJ2-2; D not certain. The germline V gene encodes CDR1 SGHDN and CDR2 FVKESK. V lost 4 bases and J lost 1, with 10 bases in between. The CDR3 covers 15 residues. The CDR3 protein is CASSRRRQNTGELFF. CDR3 DNA: TGTGCCAGCAGCCGTCGTCGCCAGAACACCGGGGAGCTGTTTTTT. The complete variable domain, with remaining parts taken from reference TRBV14 and TRBJ2-2, reads EAGVTQFPSHSVIEKGQTVTLRCDPISGHDNLYWYRRVMGKEIKFLLHFVKESKQDESGMPNNRFLAERTGGTYSTLKVQPAELEDSGVYFCASSRRRQNTGELFFGEGSRLTVL.

V is TRBV7-9 and J is TRBJ2-7; 8 bases map to TRBD1. Germline V gene sequence: CDR1 SEHNR, CDR2 FQNEAQ (reference sequence). V lost 5 bases, J lost 0 bases, and 12 bases stayed unmatched. The CDR3 covers 17 residues. CDR3 nucleotide sequence: TGTGCCAGCAGCACAACACGACAGGGGAGAGCCTCCTACGAGCAGTACTTC. Amino acid sequence: CASSTTRQGRASYEQYF. The full variable domain, rest sourced from reference TRBV7-9 and TRBJ2-7, is DTGVSQNPRHKITKRGQNVTFRCDPISEHNRLYWYRQTLGQGPEFLTYFQNEAQLEKSRLLSDRFSAERPKGSFSTLEIQRTEQGDSAMYLCASSTTRQGRASYEQYFGPGTRLTVT.

The rearrangement uses TRBV7-9 and TRBJ2-5; D might be TRBD1 (5 bases). The CDR3 consists of 19 residues. Per the germline V gene, CDR1 is SEHNR and CDR2 is FQNEAQ (reference sequence). V was trimmed by 6 bases and J by 4 bases, leaving 30 bases between them. The CDR3 DNA follows: TGTGCCAGCAGAAGATTGTTGCAGGGCCCATCAGGGTGGGTAGAGACCCAGTACTTC. Protein product: CASRRLLQGPSGWVETQYF.

The chain employs TRBV5-1 and TRBJ2-1; D not resolved. Trimming stripped 0 bases from V and 6 bases from J, with 13 bases between. CDR3 size: 15 residues. Germline V CDR1 and CDR2: SGHRS, YFSETQ. CDR3 sequence (DNA): TGCGCCAGCAGCTTGGGGGCGCATTCTATCAATGAGCAGTTCTTC. This gives the protein CASSLGAHSINEQFF.

CDR3 sequence (DNA): TGTGCCAGCAGCTCGACTAGCGGGAGAAGATCCTACGAGCAGTACTTC. Protein product: CASSSTSGRRSYEQYF. The V and J genes are TRBV5-5 and TRBJ2-7; TRBD2 agrees at 12 bases. Germline V gene sequence: CDR1 SGHKS, CDR2 YYEKEE (reference sequence). Trimming removed 3 bases from V and 1 base from J; junction bases left unmatched: 5. The CDR3 runs 16 residues.

The chain couples TRBV19 to TRBJ2-5; the match to TRBD1 covers 7 bases. Looked up from germline, CDR1 is LNHDA and CDR2 is SQIVND (reference sequence). The V and J ends lost 5 bases and 0 bases, in that order; junction bases with no gene match: 6. The CDR3 totals 15 residues. In DNA form, the CDR3 reads TGTGCCAGTAGTCCCGGACAGGCGTACCAAGAGACCCAGTACTTC. Amino acid sequence: CASSPGQAYQETQYF. Full variable domain (missing parts from reference TRBV19 and TRBJ2-5): DGGITQSPKYLFRKEGQNVTLSCEQNLNHDAMYWYRQDPGQGLRLIYYSQIVNDFQKGDIAEGYSVSREKKESFPLTVTSAQKNPTAFYLCASSPGQAYQETQYFGPGTRLLVL.

Concerning this clone: The same CDR3 can be traced to other DNA sequences in this sample. The chain joins TRBV5-1 to TRBJ1-2; 9 bases match TRBD1. Germline trimming cut 4 bases from V and 6 bases from J; bases unmatched to any gene: 4. Germline CDR1 and CDR2: SGHRS and YFSETQ. This CDR3 contains 13 residues. The CDR3 region has the DNA TGCGCCAGCAGCCCAGGGACAGGGAATGGCTACACCTTC. Its translation: CASSPGTGNGYTF.

The CDR3 protein is CATSRDRNIQYF. CDR3 bases: TGTGCCACCAGCAGAGACAGAAACATTCAGTACTTC. The chain couples TRBV15 to TRBJ2-4; D remains ambiguous. The CDR3 consists of 12 residues. Germline V CDR1 and CDR2: LNHNV, YYDKDF (reference sequence). The V and J ends lost 0 bases and 6 bases respectively, with 3 bases between them.

The chain employs TRBV18 and TRBJ1-1; D unresolved. Germline loops: CDR1 KGHSH, CDR2 LQKENI. V was cut by 3 bases and J by 3 bases, with 11 bases left in between. The CDR3 sequence is 14 residues long. The CDR3 here is CASSPTPSDTEAFF. The CDR3, as DNA: TGTGCCAGCTCACCCACGCCGTCGGACACTGAAGCTTTCTTT.

V gene TRBV18 combines with J gene TRBJ2-3, with a weak D call TRBD2 (5 bases). Trimming took 1 base from V and 7 from J, leaving 12 bases between them. The CDR3 spans 14 residues. Germline CDR1 is KGHSH and CDR2 is LQKENI. The CDR3 DNA reads as TGTGCCAGCTCACCACGAGCACTAGAAAATACGCAGTATTTT. It codes for CASSPRALENTQYF. Supplemented by reference TRBV18 and TRBJ2-3, the full variable domain reads NAGVMQNPRHLVRRRGQEARLRCSPMKGHSHVYWYRQLPEEGLKFMVYLQKENIIDESGMPKERFSAEFPKEGPSILRIQQVVRGDSAAYFCASSPRALENTQYFGPGTRLTVL.

The rearrangement uses TRBV7-2 and TRBJ2-7; 9 bases are shared with TRBD2. Germline values: CDR1 SGHTA, CDR2 FQGNSA. The CDR3 is made up of 15 amino acids. V shed 5 bases, J shed 3 bases, and the junction held 8 bases outside the gene matches. CDR3: CASSPRVAGDYEQYF. The CDR3 DNA reads as TGTGCCAGCAGCCCCCGGGTAGCGGGAGACTACGAGCAGTACTTC. Full variable domain (remainder filled in from reference TRBV7-2 and TRBJ2-7): GAGVSQSPSNKVTEKGKDVELRCDPISGHTALYWYRQSLGQGLEFLIYFQGNSAPDKSGLPSDRFSAERTGGSVSTLTIQRTQQEDSAVYLCASSPRVAGDYEQYFGPGTRLTVT.

The CDR3 bases are TGTGCCAGTACCCCCGCCCCCAGCGGGAGGTTCGCGAACACCGGGGAGCTGTTTTTT. This sequence encodes CASTPAPSGRFANTGELFF. The chain recombines TRBV19 with TRBJ2-2; 9 nucleotides agree with TRBD2. Losses at the gene ends were 7 bases for V and 0 bases for J; bases not matched to a gene: 15. CDR3 size: 19 residues. Germline loops: CDR1 LNHDA, CDR2 SQIVND (reference sequence).

The chain carries TRBV25-1 and TRBJ1-1, with D possibly TRBD1 on 5 matching bases. The germline V gene encodes CDR1 MGHDK and CDR2 SYGVNS. V dropped 3 bases and J dropped 2 bases, with 13 bases sitting between them. The CDR3 loop spans 15 amino acids. The DNA of the CDR3 is TGTGCCAGCAGTGATTCAGGGTGGGACAACACTGAAGCTTTCTTT. Its translation: CASSDSGWDNTEAFF.

The V gene is TRBV10-1, the J gene TRBJ2-7; 10 bases align to TRBD2. The CDR3 has 15 amino acids. The germline gives CDR1 WNHNN, CDR2 SYGVQD (reference sequence). With V trimmed by 5 bases and J by 5 bases, 9 bases remained unmatched. The CDR3 loop reads CASSPSGRGGNEQYF. CDR3 DNA sequence: TGCGCCAGCAGTCCTAGCGGGAGAGGGGGTAACGAGCAGTACTTC.

V usage is TRBV29-1 and J usage is TRBJ2-2; the D is unclear. Germline V lookup: CDR1 SQVTM, CDR2 ANQGSEA. The CDR3 consists of 12 residues. The V end was cut by 5 bases, the J end by 6 bases, with 10 bases between. CDR3 coding DNA: TGCAGCGTTAGAGGAGTATCCGGGGAGCTGTTTTTT. It is translated as CSVRGVSGELFF.

The chain links TRBV5-1 to TRBJ2-1; the D gene could be TRBD1 or TRBD2 (5 bases each). V lost 0 bases, J lost 2 bases, and 12 bases lay in between. This CDR3 contains 16 residues. Germline CDR1 SGHRS, CDR2 YFSETQ. The DNA for the CDR3 is TGCGCCAGCAGCTTGGTCCCGGGGCGCACCTACAATGAGCAGTTCTTC. Translation: CASSLVPGRTYNEQFF.

The V gene is TRBV5-4, the J gene TRBJ2-5; 12 nucleotides match TRBD1. The V gene end was trimmed by 3 bases and the J gene end by 4 bases; junction bases not matched to a gene: 4. The CDR3 sequence is 15 residues long. Germline CDR1 reads SGHNT; CDR2 reads YYREEE (reference sequence). CDR3 nucleotides: TGTGCCAGCAGCTCGAGGGACAGGGGGCGAGAGACCCAGTACTTC. It codes for CASSSRDRGRETQYF. Together with reference TRBV5-4 and TRBJ2-5, the CDR3 gives the full variable domain: ETGVTQSPTHLIKTRGQQVTLRCSSQSGHNTVSWYQQALGQGPQFIFQYYREEENGRGNFPPRFSGLQFPNYSSELNVNALELDDSALYLCASSSRDRGRETQYFGPGTRLLVL.

The chain combines TRBV4-3 with TRBJ1-4; the D is unclear. The CDR3 runs 15 residues. Germline values: CDR1 LGHNA, CDR2 YSLEER. V was shortened by 0 bases and J by 2 bases, with 7 bases between the two germline ends. The DNA of the CDR3 is TGCGCCAGCAGCCAAGATAGGCGGACTAATGAAAAACTGTTTTTT. Protein: CASSQDRRTNEKLFF.

This rearrangement joins TRBV27 to TRBJ1-5, with 8 bases matching TRBD1. CDR3 length: 15 residues. J was trimmed by 6 bases and V by 4 bases; bases with no gene match: 8. Germline V gives CDR1 MNHEY, CDR2 SMNVEV (reference sequence). The CDR3 sequence: CASSSMTGVVQPQHF. CDR3 nucleotides: TGTGCCAGCAGTTCCATGACAGGGGTTGTTCAGCCCCAGCATTTT.

This chain links TRBV5-4 with TRBJ1-5; D unclear. The V and J ends lost 4 bases and 1 base respectively, with 18 bases between them. Germline assignment: CDR1 SGHNT and CDR2 YYREEE (reference sequence). The CDR3 loop spans 17 amino acids. The CDR3 loop reads CASSQKTNPGSNQPQHF. CDR3 nucleotide sequence: TGTGCCAGCAGCCAAAAGACTAACCCCGGGAGCAATCAGCCCCAGCATTTT. Filled out from reference TRBV5-4 and TRBJ1-5, the complete variable domain reads ETGVTQSPTHLIKTRGQQVTLRCSSQSGHNTVSWYQQALGQGPQFIFQYYREEENGRGNFPPRFSGLQFPNYSSELNVNALELDDSALYLCASSQKTNPGSNQPQHFGDGTRLSIL.